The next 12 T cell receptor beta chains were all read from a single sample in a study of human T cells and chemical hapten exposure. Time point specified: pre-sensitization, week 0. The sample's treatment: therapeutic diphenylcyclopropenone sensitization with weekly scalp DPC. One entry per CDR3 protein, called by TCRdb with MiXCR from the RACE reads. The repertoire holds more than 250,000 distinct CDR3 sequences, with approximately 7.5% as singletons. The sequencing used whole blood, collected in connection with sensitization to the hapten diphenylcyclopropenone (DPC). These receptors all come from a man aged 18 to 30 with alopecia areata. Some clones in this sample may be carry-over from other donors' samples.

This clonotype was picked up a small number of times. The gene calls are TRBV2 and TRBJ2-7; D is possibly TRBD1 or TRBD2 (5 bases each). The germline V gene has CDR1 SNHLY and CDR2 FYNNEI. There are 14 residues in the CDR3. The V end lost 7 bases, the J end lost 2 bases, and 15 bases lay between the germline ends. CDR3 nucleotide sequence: TGTGCCAGCACCGGGACGGTAGTTACCTACGAGCAGTACTTC. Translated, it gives CASTGTVVTYEQYF. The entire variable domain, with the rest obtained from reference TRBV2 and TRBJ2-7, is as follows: EPEVTQTPSHQVTQMGQEVILRCVPISNHLYFYWYRQILGQKVEFLVSFYNNEISEKSEIFDDQFSVERPDGSNFTLKIRSTKLEDSAMYFCASTGTVVTYEQYFGPGTRLTVT.

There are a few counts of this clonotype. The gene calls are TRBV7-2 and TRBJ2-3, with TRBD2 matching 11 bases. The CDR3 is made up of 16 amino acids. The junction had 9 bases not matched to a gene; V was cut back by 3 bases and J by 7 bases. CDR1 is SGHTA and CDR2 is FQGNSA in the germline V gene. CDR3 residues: CASSFASGGSSNTQYF. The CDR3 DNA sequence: TGTGCCAGCAGCTTTGCTAGCGGGGGGTCTTCGAATACGCAGTATTTT.

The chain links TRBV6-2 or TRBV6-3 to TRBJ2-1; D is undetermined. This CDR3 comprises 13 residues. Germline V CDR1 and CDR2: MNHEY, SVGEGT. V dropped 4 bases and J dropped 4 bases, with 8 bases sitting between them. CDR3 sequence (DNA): TGTGCCAGCAGTTTTGAGCAGTACAATGAGCAGTTCTTC. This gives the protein CASSFEQYNEQFF.

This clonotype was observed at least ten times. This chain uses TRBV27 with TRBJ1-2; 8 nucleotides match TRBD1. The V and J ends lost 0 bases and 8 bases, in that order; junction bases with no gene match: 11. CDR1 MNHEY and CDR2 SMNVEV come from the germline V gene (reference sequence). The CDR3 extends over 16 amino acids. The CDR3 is CASSLSIGQGAYGYTF. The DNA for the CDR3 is TGTGCCAGCAGTTTATCGATCGGGCAGGGGGCTTACGGCTACACCTTC.

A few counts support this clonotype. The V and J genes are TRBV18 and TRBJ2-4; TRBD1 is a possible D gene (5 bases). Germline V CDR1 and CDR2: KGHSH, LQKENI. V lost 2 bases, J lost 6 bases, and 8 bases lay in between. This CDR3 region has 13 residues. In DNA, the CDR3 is TGTGCCAGCTCACCATCTGACAGAAACATTCAGTACTTC. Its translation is CASSPSDRNIQYF.

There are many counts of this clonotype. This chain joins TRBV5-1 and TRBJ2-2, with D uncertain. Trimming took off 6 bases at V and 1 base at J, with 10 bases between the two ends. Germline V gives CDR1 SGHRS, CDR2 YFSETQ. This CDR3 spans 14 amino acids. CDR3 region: CASTENVNTGELFF. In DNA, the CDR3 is TGCGCCAGCACAGAGAATGTGAACACCGGGGAGCTGTTTTTT.

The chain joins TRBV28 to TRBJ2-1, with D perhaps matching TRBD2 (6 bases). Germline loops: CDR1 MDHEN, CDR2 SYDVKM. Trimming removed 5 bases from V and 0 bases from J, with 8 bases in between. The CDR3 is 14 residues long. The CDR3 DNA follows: TGTGCCAGCAGTCCCGGGAGCTCCTACAATGAGCAGTTCTTC. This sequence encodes CASSPGSSYNEQFF. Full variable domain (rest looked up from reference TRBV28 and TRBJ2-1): DVKVTQSSRYLVKRTGEKVFLECVQDMDHENMFWYRQDPGLGLRLIYFSYDVKMKEKGDIPEGYSVSREKKERFSLILESASTNQTSMYLCASSPGSSYNEQFFGPGTRLTVL.

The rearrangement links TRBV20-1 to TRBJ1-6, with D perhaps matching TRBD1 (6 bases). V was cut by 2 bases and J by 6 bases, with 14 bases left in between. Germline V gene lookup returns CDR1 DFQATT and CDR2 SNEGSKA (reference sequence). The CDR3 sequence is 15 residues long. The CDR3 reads CSARIPQGFNSPLHF. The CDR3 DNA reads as TGCAGTGCTAGAATCCCCCAGGGGTTTAATTCACCCCTCCACTTT.

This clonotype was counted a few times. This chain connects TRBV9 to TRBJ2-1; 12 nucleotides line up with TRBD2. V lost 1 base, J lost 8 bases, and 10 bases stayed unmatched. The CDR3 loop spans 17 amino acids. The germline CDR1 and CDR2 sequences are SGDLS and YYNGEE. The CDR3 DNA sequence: TGTGCCAGCAGCGTACTCCCTAGCGGGGGGGCGGCTCATGAGCAGTTCTTC. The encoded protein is CASSVLPSGGAAHEQFF.

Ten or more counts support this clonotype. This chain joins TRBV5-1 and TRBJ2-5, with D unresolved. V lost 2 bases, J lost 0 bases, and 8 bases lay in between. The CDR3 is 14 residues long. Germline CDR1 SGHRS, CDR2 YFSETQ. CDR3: CASSFYDYQETQYF. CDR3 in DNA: TGCGCCAGCAGCTTTTACGACTACCAAGAGACCCAGTACTTC.

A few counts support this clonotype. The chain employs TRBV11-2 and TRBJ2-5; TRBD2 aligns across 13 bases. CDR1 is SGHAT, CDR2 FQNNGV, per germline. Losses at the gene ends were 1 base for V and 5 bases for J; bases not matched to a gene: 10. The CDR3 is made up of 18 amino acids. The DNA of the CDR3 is TGTGCCAGCAGCTTAGGCCGACTAGCGGGGGGACGGTCCGAGACCCAGTACTTC. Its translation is CASSLGRLAGGRSETQYF.

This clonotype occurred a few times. The CDR3 coding sequence is TGTGCCAGCAGTCAGATTAGCGGAAGCAATGAGCAGTTCTTC. As protein: CASSQISGSNEQFF. The V call is TRBV4-2, the J call TRBJ2-1, with D possibly being TRBD2 (6 bases). V was shortened by 6 bases and J by 6 bases, with 15 bases between the two germline ends. The CDR3 spans 14 residues. CDR1 LGHNA and CDR2 YNFKEQ come from the germline V gene.